The 16 T cell receptor beta chains listed next were all sequenced from one sample in a study of OX40 agonist ivuxolimab in advanced cancers. The assay was immunoSEQ multiplex PCR, and TCRdb's table has in-frame clones only and misses some. The sample gives about 72,000 clones, 88% of which show up once; under 1.1% is in the top ten. Sequences were derived from CD4+ or CD8+ T cells sorted from blood, sampled in a trial of the OX40 agonist ivuxolimab. The receptors were gathered from an adult with an advanced solid tumor such as melanoma, head and neck, liver or kidney cancer.

This clone was detected only a few times. The genes are TRBV19 and TRBJ1-2; D remains unclear. V lost 7 bases and J 3 bases, leaving 15 bases between the germline ends. Germline V lookup: CDR1 LNHDA, CDR2 SQIVND (reference sequence). There are 14 residues in the CDR3. CDR3 bases: TGTGCCAGTAAAGGCCGGACCAAGTACTATGGCTACACCTTC. Translating gives CASKGRTKYYGYTF.

V gene TRBV4-1 combines with J gene TRBJ1-1; a possible D gene is TRBD1 (6 bases). In germline, CDR1 is MGHRA, CDR2 YSYEKL. This CDR3 is built from 14 residues. V lost 4 bases and J 4 bases, leaving 13 bases between the germline ends. The CDR3 DNA is TGCGCCAGCAGCCGGGGGGGCAGTTCCACTGAAGCTTTCTTT. It encodes CASSRGGSSTEAFF.

The chain recombines TRBV19 with TRBJ2-2, with TRBD1 identical over 7 bases. The CDR3 is 16 amino acids. Germline values: CDR1 LNHDA, CDR2 SQIVND (reference sequence). J lost 3 bases, V lost 10 bases, and 14 bases had no gene match. CDR3 residues: CATRRQGSADTGELFF. The CDR3 coding sequence is TGTGCCACCCGGCGACAGGGATCGGCGGACACCGGGGAGCTGTTTTTT.

V usage is TRBV19 and J usage is TRBJ1-5; D perhaps matches TRBD1 (5 bases). Germline V gene sequence: CDR1 LNHDA, CDR2 SQIVND (reference sequence). V was shortened by 0 bases and J by 8 bases, with 11 bases between the two germline ends. This CDR3 is built from 14 residues. This CDR3 is CASSIEEGRKPQHF. CDR3 DNA: TGTGCCAGTAGTATAGAGGAGGGGAGAAAGCCCCAGCATTTT.

The table lists this clone with a few counts. The gene calls are TRBV18 and TRBJ2-7; no definite D call. Germline values: CDR1 KGHSH, CDR2 LQKENI. The ends were cut back, 2 bases at V and 4 bases at J, with 3 bases in the middle. This CDR3 contains 11 residues. The CDR3 nucleotides are TGTGCCAGCTCACCAGAGTACGAGCAGTACTTC. The encoded protein is CASSPEYEQYF.

This chain connects TRBV21-1 to TRBJ1-5. TRBV21-1 is reported as a pseudogene. The CDR3 sequence is 16 residues long. CDR3 in DNA: TGTGCCAGCAGCAAAGGGGGAGATGAGTACAATCAGCCCCAGCATTTT. This codes for CASSKGGDEYNQPQHF.

This chain uses TRBV5-1 with TRBJ1-2; D gene unclear. Germline V gene lookup returns CDR1 SGHRS and CDR2 YFSETQ. This CDR3 has 15 residues. V lost 4 bases, J lost 7 bases, and 20 bases lay in between. CDR3 in amino acids: CASSLEGRVPGGYTF. CDR3 DNA: TGCGCCAGCAGCCTGGAGGGTAGGGTACCGGGTGGCTACACCTTC.

By sample fraction, this clone is medium-sized. This chain connects TRBV28 to TRBJ1-2, with D possibly matching TRBD1 (5 bases). Trimming left V 2 bases short and J 5 bases short, with 12 bases between. Germline CDR1 and CDR2: MDHEN and SYDVKM. The CDR3 extends over 14 amino acids. CDR3 sequence: CASSLAPGTYGYTF. CDR3 DNA sequence: TGTGCCAGCAGTTTAGCCCCTGGGACGTATGGCTACACCTTC.

The chain is built from TRBV30 and TRBJ2-1; maybe TRBD1 (7 bases). This CDR3 comprises 15 residues. V lost 4 bases to trimming and J lost 4 bases, with 17 bases between them. From germline, CDR1 is GTSNPN and CDR2 SVGIG (reference sequence). CDR3 residues: CAWTLGGAGYNEQFF. In DNA form, the CDR3 reads TGTGCCTGGACCTTAGGGGGCGCGGGGTACAATGAGCAGTTCTTC. Full variable domain (remainder filled in from reference TRBV30 and TRBJ2-1): SQTIHQWPATLVQPVGSPLSLECTVEGTSNPNLYWYRQAAGRGLQLLFYSVGIGQISSEVPQNLSASRPQDRQFILSSKKLLLSDSGFYLCAWTLGGAGYNEQFFGPGTRLTVL.

This chain links TRBV5-6 with TRBJ2-7; D not certain. V was clipped by 2 bases and J by 3 bases, with 6 bases between them. Germline lookup yields CDR1 SGHDT and CDR2 YYEEEE. This CDR3 comprises 12 residues. As DNA, the CDR3 is TGTGCCAGCAGCTTAGGAGTCTACGAGCAGTACTTC. Encoded protein: CASSLGVYEQYF.

This clone occurred a few times. The genes are TRBV27 and TRBJ2-1, with TRBD2 matching over 10 bases. The CDR3 runs 17 residues. V was pared by 5 bases and J by 6 bases, with 13 bases of the junction left unmatched. The germline gives CDR1 MNHEY, CDR2 SMNVEV (reference sequence). Here the CDR3 reads CASSPRLAGPFRNEQFF. DNA of the CDR3: TGTGCCAGCAGTCCCCGACTAGCGGGTCCGTTCCGCAATGAGCAGTTCTTC.

Comments on this clone: Additional DNA sequences in this sample encode the identical CDR3. The genes are TRBV19 and TRBJ1-1; D may be TRBD1 (5 bases). Deletions cut 3 bases from V and 1 base from J, with 6 bases between. The CDR3 is 13 residues long. Germline CDR1 is LNHDA and CDR2 is SQIVND (reference sequence). The CDR3: CASSIGGNTEAFF. CDR3 nucleotides: TGTGCCAGTAGTATCGGGGGGAACACTGAAGCTTTCTTT.

V is TRBV5-6 and J is TRBJ2-7, with D perhaps TRBD1 (6 bases). The CDR3 has 15 residues. V was shortened by 3 bases and J by 3 bases, with 16 bases between the two germline ends. Germline V lookup: CDR1 SGHDT, CDR2 YYEEEE. DNA of the CDR3: TGTGCCAGCAGCTCCCAGTTGTCAGGGGACTACGAGCAGTACTTC. Protein product: CASSSQLSGDYEQYF.

This clone was observed a single time. V gene TRBV5-4 combines with J gene TRBJ1-2; D is uncertain. This CDR3 spans 11 amino acids. Germline values: CDR1 SGHNT, CDR2 YYREEE (reference sequence). Trimming shortened V by 3 bases and J by 9 bases, and 9 bases separated the two germline ends. CDR3 protein: CASSSLGSYTF. CDR3 coding DNA: TGTGCCAGCAGCTCCCTTGGGAGCTACACCTTC. The full variable domain, with the rest looked up from reference TRBV5-4 and TRBJ1-2, is ETGVTQSPTHLIKTRGQQVTLRCSSQSGHNTVSWYQQALGQGPQFIFQYYREEENGRGNFPPRFSGLQFPNYSSELNVNALELDDSALYLCASSSLGSYTFGSGTRLTVV.

The rearrangement joins TRBV7-9 to TRBJ1-1, with D possibly matching TRBD1 (5 bases). The CDR3 has 13 amino acids. The germline CDR1 and CDR2 sequences are SEHNR and FQNEAQ (reference sequence). The V end lost 5 bases, the J end lost 4 bases, and 11 bases lay between the germline ends. The chain's CDR3 is CASSRGTFTEAFF. The DNA of the CDR3 is TGTGCCAGCAGCCGAGGGACGTTCACTGAAGCTTTCTTT.

This chain joins TRBV10-1 and TRBJ1-1; TRBD1 matches at 7 bases. The V gene end was trimmed by 5 bases and the J gene end by 1 base; junction bases not matched to a gene: 4. The CDR3 has 14 amino acids. CDR1 and CDR2 (germline): WNHNN, SYGVQD (reference sequence). The CDR3 region is CASSPGTANTEAFF. CDR3 DNA sequence: TGCGCCAGCAGTCCCGGGACAGCGAACACTGAAGCTTTCTTT.